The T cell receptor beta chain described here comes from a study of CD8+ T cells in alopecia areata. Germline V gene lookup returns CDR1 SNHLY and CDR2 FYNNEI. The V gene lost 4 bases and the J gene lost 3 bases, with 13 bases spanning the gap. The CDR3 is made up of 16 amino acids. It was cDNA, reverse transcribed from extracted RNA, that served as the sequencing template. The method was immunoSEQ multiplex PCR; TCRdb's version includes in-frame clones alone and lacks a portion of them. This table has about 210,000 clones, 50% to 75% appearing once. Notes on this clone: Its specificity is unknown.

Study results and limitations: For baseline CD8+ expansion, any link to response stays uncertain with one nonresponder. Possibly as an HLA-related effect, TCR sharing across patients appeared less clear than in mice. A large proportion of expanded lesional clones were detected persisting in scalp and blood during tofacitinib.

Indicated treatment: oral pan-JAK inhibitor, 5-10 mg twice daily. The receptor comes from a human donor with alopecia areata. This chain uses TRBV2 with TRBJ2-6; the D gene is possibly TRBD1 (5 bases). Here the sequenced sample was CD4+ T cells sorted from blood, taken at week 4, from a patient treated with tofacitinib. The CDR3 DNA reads TGTGCCAGCAGTGGTCAAGGGGCGGTTGGGGCCAACGTCCTGACTTTC. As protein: CASSGQGAVGANVLTF.